This T cell receptor (beta chain) was sequenced during a study of blood T cell repertoires in COVID-19. Study information: Samples came from the United States, Italy and Spain, spanning acute and convalescent COVID-19. PBMCs, B-cell-depleted T cells, or T cells were the source of the cDNA or gDNA that made up the material.

The authors' processing: Reference gene primer amplification gave nucleated cell count estimates. Clones were read by immunoSEQ multiplex PCR, and TCRdb kept only the in-frame ones, dropping some. V and J calls and clone size come straight from that table; D and trimming were deduced from the DNA. The table has 13,000 to 15,000 clones, 80% to 90% seen once. The clonotype originates from a human donor in a cohort sampled during active COVID-19. Input material: peripheral blood.

The CDR3 DNA reads as TGTGCCAGCAGCCCGGCGGAGTTCTATAGCAATCAGCCCCAGCATTTT. Its translation: CASSPAEFYSNQPQHF. This sequence joins TRBV7-9 and TRBJ1-5, with unresolved D. Looked up from germline, CDR1 is SEHNR and CDR2 is FQNEAQ (reference sequence). The CDR3 covers 16 residues. V lost 5 bases and J 0 bases, leaving 14 bases between the germline ends.